This TCR beta chain was found in a study of cytomegalovirus exposure and HLA in healthy donors. Study summary: Ancestry clustering placed 70% to 90% of several hundred genotyped donors in the Caucasian-associated cluster. Regarding the study as a whole: TCR beta chain V- and J-gene trimming was linked, in a later analysis, to a missense variant in DCLRE1C.

Primers included in the PCR were 60 Vbeta and 13 Jbeta primers. Assay: immunoSEQ multiplex PCR; the TCRdb copy retains only in-frame clones and omits some. The table includes around 41,000 clones, 51% detected once. Concerning this clone: Its antigen is undetermined.

Likely unrecorded immune exposures existed in these nominally healthy donors. Sequencing input: PBMCs. The receptor was isolated from a man in his 60s in good health and CMV-seronegative.

The CDR3 sequence: CATGGWGGSNEQFF. The CDR3 DNA is TGTGCCACCGGGGGGTGGGGCGGGAGCAATGAGCAGTTCTTC. The V gene is TRBV25-1, the J gene TRBJ2-1, with 7 bases identical to TRBD2. Germline V gene sequence: CDR1 MGHDK, CDR2 SYGVNS. This CDR3 region has 14 residues. J lost 6 bases, V lost 10 bases, and 12 bases had no gene match.